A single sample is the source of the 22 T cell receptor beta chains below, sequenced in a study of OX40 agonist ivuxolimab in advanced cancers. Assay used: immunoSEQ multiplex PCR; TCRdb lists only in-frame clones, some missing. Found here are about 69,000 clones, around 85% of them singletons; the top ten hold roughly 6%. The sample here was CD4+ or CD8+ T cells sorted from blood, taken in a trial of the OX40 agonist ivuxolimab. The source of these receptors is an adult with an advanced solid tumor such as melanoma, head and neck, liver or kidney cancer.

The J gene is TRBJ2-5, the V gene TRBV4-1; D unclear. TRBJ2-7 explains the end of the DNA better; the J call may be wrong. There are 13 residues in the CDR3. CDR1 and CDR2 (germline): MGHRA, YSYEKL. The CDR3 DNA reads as TGCGCCAGCAGCCCCGGACCCTACTACGAGCAGTACTTC. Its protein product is CASSPGPYYEQYF.

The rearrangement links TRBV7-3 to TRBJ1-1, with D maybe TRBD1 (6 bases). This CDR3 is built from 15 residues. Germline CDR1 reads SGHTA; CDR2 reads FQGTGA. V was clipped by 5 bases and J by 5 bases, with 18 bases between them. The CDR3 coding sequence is TGTGCCAGCAGCCCCGGGGTAGGGGGAAGGACTGAAGCTTTCTTT. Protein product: CASSPGVGGRTEAFF.

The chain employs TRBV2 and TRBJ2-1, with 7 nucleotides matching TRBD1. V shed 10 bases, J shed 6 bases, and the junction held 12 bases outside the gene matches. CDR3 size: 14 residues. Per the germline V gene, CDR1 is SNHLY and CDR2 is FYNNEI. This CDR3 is CATSYTQGRNEQFF. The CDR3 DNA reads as TGTGCCACCTCTTACACACAGGGGCGCAATGAGCAGTTCTTC.

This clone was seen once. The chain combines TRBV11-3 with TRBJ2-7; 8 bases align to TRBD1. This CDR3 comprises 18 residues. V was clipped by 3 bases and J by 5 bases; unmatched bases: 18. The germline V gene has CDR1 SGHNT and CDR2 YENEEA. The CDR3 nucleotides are TGTGCCAGCAGCTTTACCGGGACAGGAGTCCTAAAGTTCAACGAGCAGTACTTC. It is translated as CASSFTGTGVLKFNEQYF.

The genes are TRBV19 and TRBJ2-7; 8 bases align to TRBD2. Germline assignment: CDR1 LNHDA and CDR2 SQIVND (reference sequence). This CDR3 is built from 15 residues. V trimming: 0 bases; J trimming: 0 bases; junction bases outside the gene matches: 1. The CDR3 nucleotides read TGTGCCAGTAGTATAGAAGCGGGAGCCTCCTACGAGCAGTACTTC. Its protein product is CASSIEAGASYEQYF.

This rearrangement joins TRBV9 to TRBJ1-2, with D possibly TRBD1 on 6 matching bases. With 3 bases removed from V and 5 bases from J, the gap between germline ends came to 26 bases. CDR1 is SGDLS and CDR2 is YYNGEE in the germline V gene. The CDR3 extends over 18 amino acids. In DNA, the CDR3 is TGTGCCAGCAGCGGATACGGGGACATCATAACCGGAAATTATGGCTACACCTTC. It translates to CASSGYGDIITGNYGYTF.

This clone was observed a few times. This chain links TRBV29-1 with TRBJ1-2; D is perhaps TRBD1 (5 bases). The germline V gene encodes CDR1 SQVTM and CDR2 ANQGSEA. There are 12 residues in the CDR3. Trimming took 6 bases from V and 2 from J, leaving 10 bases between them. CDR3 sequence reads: CSVGDSNYGYTF. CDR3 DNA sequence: TGCAGCGTAGGTGACAGCAACTATGGCTACACCTTC.

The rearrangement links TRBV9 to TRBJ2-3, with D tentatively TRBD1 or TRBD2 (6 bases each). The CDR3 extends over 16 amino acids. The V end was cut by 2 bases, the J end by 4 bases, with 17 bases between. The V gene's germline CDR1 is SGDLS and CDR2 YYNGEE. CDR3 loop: CASSVVGGGGADTQYF. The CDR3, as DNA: TGTGCCAGCAGCGTGGTAGGAGGGGGTGGCGCAGATACGCAGTATTTT.

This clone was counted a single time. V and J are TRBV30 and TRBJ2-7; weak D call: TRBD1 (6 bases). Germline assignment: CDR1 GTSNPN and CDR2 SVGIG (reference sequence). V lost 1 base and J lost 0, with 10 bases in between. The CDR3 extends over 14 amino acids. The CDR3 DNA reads TGTGCCTGGAGTGATTGGGACAACTCCTACGAGCAGTACTTC. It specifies CAWSDWDNSYEQYF.

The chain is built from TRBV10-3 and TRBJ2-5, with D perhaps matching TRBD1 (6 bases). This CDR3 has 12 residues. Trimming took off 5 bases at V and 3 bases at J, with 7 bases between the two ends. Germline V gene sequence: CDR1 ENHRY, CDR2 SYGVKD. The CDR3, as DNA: TGTGCCATCAGTCACAGGGAAGAGACCCAGTACTTC. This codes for CAISHREETQYF.

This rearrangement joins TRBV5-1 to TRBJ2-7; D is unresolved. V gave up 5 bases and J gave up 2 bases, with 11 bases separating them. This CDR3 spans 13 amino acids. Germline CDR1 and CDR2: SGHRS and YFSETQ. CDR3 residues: CASSQENAYEQYF. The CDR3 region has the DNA TGCGCCAGCAGTCAGGAGAATGCCTACGAGCAGTACTTC.

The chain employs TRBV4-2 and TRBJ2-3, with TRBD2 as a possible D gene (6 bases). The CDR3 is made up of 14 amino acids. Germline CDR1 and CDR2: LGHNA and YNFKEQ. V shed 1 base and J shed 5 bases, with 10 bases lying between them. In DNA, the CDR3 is TGTGCCAGCAGCCAAGTTGCTAGCGAAGATACGCAGTATTTT. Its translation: CASSQVASEDTQYF.

The CDR3 DNA reads TGCGCCAGCAGGCTTGACGGCTCCTCTGGAAACACCATATATTTT. This codes for CASRLDGSSGNTIYF. The chain has TRBV5-1 and TRBJ1-3; D remains unclear. Deletions cut 5 bases from V and 0 bases from J, with 12 bases between. Per germline, CDR1 SGHRS and CDR2 YFSETQ. The CDR3 is 15 residues long.

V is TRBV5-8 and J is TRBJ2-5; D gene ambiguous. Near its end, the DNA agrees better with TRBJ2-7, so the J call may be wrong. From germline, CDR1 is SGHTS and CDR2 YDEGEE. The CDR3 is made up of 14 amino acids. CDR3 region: CASSLAASSYEQYF. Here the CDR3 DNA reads TGTGCCAGCAGCTTGGCTGCGAGCTCCTACGAGCAGTACTTC.

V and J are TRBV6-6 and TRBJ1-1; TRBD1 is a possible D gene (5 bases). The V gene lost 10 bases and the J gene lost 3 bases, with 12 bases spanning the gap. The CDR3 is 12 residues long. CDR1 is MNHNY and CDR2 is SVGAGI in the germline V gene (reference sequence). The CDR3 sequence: CAITREDTEAFF. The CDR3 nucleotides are TGTGCCATTACCAGGGAGGACACTGAAGCTTTCTTT.

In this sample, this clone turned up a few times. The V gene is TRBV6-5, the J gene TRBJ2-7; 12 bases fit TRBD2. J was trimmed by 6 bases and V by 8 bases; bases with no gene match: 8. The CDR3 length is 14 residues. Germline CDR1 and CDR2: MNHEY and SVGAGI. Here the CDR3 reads CASRPSGGAREQYF. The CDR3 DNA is TGTGCCAGCCGTCCTAGCGGGGGGGCTCGCGAGCAGTACTTC.

CDR3 sequence (DNA): TGTGCCAGCTCACTCGGGCTCGGGGAGAACACTGAAGCTTTCTTT. Encoded protein: CASSLGLGENTEAFF. The rearrangement joins TRBV18 to TRBJ1-1; no clear D gene. The CDR3 length is 15 residues. V was clipped by 4 bases and J by 1 base, with 13 bases between them. Germline lookup yields CDR1 KGHSH and CDR2 LQKENI.

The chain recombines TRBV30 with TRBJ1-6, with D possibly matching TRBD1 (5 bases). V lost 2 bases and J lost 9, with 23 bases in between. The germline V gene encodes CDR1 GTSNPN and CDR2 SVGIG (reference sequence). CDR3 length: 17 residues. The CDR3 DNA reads TGTGCCTGGAGTCCATCCAGGACGTTTGCTGGGGGTTCACCCCTCCACTTT. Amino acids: CAWSPSRTFAGGSPLHF. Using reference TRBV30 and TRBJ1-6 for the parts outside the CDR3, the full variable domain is SQTIHQWPATLVQPVGSPLSLECTVEGTSNPNLYWYRQAAGRGLQLLFYSVGIGQISSEVPQNLSASRPQDRQFILSSKKLLLSDSGFYLCAWSPSRTFAGGSPLHFGNGTRLTVT.

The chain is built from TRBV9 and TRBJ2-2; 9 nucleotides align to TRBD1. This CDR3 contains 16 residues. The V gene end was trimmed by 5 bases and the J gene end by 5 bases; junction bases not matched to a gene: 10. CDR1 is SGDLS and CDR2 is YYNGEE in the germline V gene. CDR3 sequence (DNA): TGTGCCAGCAGGGAAACCGGGACAGGGTTTACCGGGGAGCTGTTTTTT. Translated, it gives CASRETGTGFTGELFF.

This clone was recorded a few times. Written as DNA, the CDR3 is TGTGCCAGCTCTAAGGGACTGGATAATTCACCCCTCCACTTT. Translation: CASSKGLDNSPLHF. The chain joins TRBV9 to TRBJ1-6; possible D gene TRBD1, 5 bases. The V and J ends lost 7 bases and 5 bases respectively, with 13 bases between them. Per germline, CDR1 SGDLS and CDR2 YYNGEE. CDR3 length: 14 amino acids.

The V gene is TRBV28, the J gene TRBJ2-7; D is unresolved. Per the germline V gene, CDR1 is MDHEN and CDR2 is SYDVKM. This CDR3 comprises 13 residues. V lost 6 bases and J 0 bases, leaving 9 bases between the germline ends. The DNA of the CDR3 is TGTGCCAGCAGCCCTGCCCACTCCTACGAGCAGTACTTC. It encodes CASSPAHSYEQYF.

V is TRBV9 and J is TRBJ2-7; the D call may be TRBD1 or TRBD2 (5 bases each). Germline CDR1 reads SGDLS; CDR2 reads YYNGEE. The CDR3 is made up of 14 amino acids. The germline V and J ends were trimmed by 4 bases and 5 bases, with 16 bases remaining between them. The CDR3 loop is CASSLGGGRDEQYF. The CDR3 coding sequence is TGTGCCAGCAGCCTAGGTGGGGGACGCGACGAGCAGTACTTC.